A single sample is the source of the 18 T cell receptor beta chains below, sequenced in a study of CD8 T cells in ankylosing spondylitis. One entry per CDR3 protein, called by TCRdb with MiXCR from the 5' RACE reads. The table includes 150,000 to 200,000 distinct CDR3 sequences, 15% to 20% detected once. Sequencing used blood, either unsorted or a sorted T cell fraction (not recorded which). Source of these receptors: a male donor under 30 with ankylosing spondylitis or in good health (not recorded which).

This clonotype appeared a few times. The CDR3 sequence is CASSPDGREPPYANEQFF. CDR3 bases: TGTGCCAGCAGCCCCGACGGACGGGAGCCACCTTACGCCAATGAGCAGTTCTTC. The V and J genes are TRBV11-3 and TRBJ2-1; a possible D gene is TRBD2 (6 bases). There are 18 residues in the CDR3. Looked up from germline, CDR1 is SGHNT and CDR2 is YENEEA. Trimming took off 5 bases at V and 6 bases at J, with 26 bases between the two ends.

The gene calls are TRBV27 and TRBJ2-1, with D tentatively TRBD2 (6 bases). Trimming pared 7 bases from V and 6 bases from J, leaving 13 bases between. CDR1 and CDR2 (germline): MNHEY, SMNVEV (reference sequence). The CDR3 spans 13 residues. CDR3 coding DNA: TGTGCCAGCAATTCCGGGGGATTCAATGAGCAGTTCTTC. This sequence encodes CASNSGGFNEQFF.

This clonotype has ten or more counts. The rearrangement links TRBV11-2 to TRBJ2-1; 7 bases are shared with TRBD2. Germline CDR1 is SGHAT and CDR2 is FQNNGV. This CDR3 region has 17 residues. With 2 bases clipped from V and 2 bases from J, the junction kept 9 bases outside the gene matches. CDR3 in amino acids: CASSLSPLALPYNEQFF. CDR3 sequence (DNA): TGTGCCAGCAGCTTAAGCCCACTAGCGCTACCCTACAATGAGCAGTTCTTC.

There are many counts of this clonotype. The V call is TRBV11-2, the J call TRBJ2-5; D is ambiguous. The CDR3 contains 14 residues. Germline assignment: CDR1 SGHAT and CDR2 FQNNGV. Trimming shortened V by 5 bases and J by 5 bases, and 15 bases separated the two germline ends. This CDR3 is CASSQQGLGETQYF. The DNA of the CDR3 is TGTGCCAGCAGCCAGCAAGGGCTAGGGGAGACCCAGTACTTC.

This clonotype occurred many times. This chain uses TRBV30 with TRBJ1-2; the D gene is possibly TRBD1 (5 bases). Germline CDR1 is GTSNPN and CDR2 is SVGIG (reference sequence). CDR3 size: 15 residues. The V and J ends lost 0 bases and 7 bases respectively, with 18 bases between them. This CDR3 is CAWSVPGRGSVGYTF. CDR3 sequence (DNA): TGTGCCTGGAGTGTACCAGGGAGGGGATCTGTTGGCTACACCTTC.

This clonotype was counted ten times or more. V and J are TRBV7-2 and TRBJ1-3; the D is unclear. Trimming removed 1 base at V and 3 bases at J, with 1 base between. Germline V gene data show CDR1 as SGHTA and CDR2 as FQGNSA. The CDR3 sequence is 12 residues long. The CDR3: CASSLDGNTIYF. As DNA, the CDR3 is TGTGCCAGCAGCTTAGATGGAAACACCATATATTTT.

The sample holds many counts of this clonotype. The chain is built from TRBV7-2 and TRBJ2-2, with unresolved D. V dropped 2 bases and J dropped 4 bases, with 5 bases sitting between them. This CDR3 comprises 13 residues. CDR1 SGHTA and CDR2 FQGNSA come from the germline V gene. The CDR3 nucleotides are TGTGCCAGCAGCTTACTACTCACCGGGGAGCTGTTTTTT. Encoded protein: CASSLLLTGELFF.

The chain joins TRBV12-3 or TRBV12-4 to TRBJ2-7; 11 bases match TRBD2. The CDR3 has 14 residues. J lost 4 bases, V lost 6 bases, and 5 bases had no gene match. CDR3 nucleotides: TGTGCCAGCAGGACTTCTAGCGGGAGGTACGAGCAGTACTTC. It codes for CASRTSSGRYEQYF.

V gene TRBV14 combines with J gene TRBJ2-7; the match to TRBD2 covers 12 bases. The CDR3 length is 16 residues. Germline loops: CDR1 SGHDN, CDR2 FVKESK. The J segment lost 0 bases and the V segment lost 5 bases, leaving 5 bases of the junction unmatched. The CDR3, as DNA: TGTGCCAGCAGCGCCCTGACTAGCGGGAGCTCCTACGAGCAGTACTTC. Encoded protein: CASSALTSGSSYEQYF.

This clonotype was detected ten times or more. The rearrangement joins TRBV7-2 to TRBJ1-4; D possibly corresponds to TRBD1 (5 bases). There are 15 residues in the CDR3. The V and J ends lost 5 bases and 8 bases respectively, with 18 bases between them. The germline CDR1 and CDR2 sequences are SGHTA and FQGNSA. The CDR3 here is CASSNSGTGLEKLFF. For the CDR3, the DNA is TGTGCCAGCAGCAATAGCGGGACGGGCCTCGAAAAACTGTTTTTT. The full variable domain, its missing parts supplied by reference TRBV7-2 and TRBJ1-4, is GAGVSQSPSNKVTEKGKDVELRCDPISGHTALYWYRQSLGQGLEFLIYFQGNSAPDKSGLPSDRFSAERTGGSVSTLTIQRTQQEDSAVYLCASSNSGTGLEKLFFGSGTQLSVL.

This clonotype was counted between two and nine times. The chain links TRBV20-1 to TRBJ2-2; possibly TRBD2 for D (6 bases). CDR1 is DFQATT and CDR2 is SNEGSKA in the germline V gene (reference sequence). CDR3 size: 15 residues. Trimming took 1 base from V and 3 from J, leaving 12 bases between them. In DNA form, the CDR3 reads TGCAGTGCTAGAGTCCCGCCGGGGGACACCGGGGAGCTGTTTTTT. Encoded protein: CSARVPPGDTGELFF.

The chain recombines TRBV28 with TRBJ2-7; D gene unclear. Trimming removed 7 bases at V and 4 bases at J, with 20 bases between. Germline CDR1 and CDR2: MDHEN and SYDVKM. The CDR3 is 15 residues long. CDR3 region: CASTGPSTERYEQYF. Here the CDR3 DNA reads TGTGCCAGCACCGGACCCTCGACGGAAAGATACGAGCAGTACTTC.

This clonotype was seen repeatedly, ten times or more. The chain joins TRBV5-1 to TRBJ2-3, with D uncertain. Trimming cost V 0 bases and J 6 bases, with 8 bases left between them. CDR3 length: 13 residues. CDR1 and CDR2 (germline): SGHRS, YFSETQ. The CDR3: CASSLAMGDTQYF. In DNA form, the CDR3 reads TGCGCCAGCAGCTTGGCCATGGGGGATACGCAGTATTTT.

This clonotype was observed many times. The chain carries TRBV20-1 and TRBJ2-1; maybe TRBD2 (6 bases). Trimming pared 7 bases from V and 8 bases from J, leaving 18 bases between. In germline, CDR1 is DFQATT, CDR2 SNEGSKA (reference sequence). The CDR3 loop spans 13 amino acids. The CDR3 loop is CSVRGPRRDEQFF. CDR3 nucleotides: TGCAGTGTTCGGGGACCGCGGAGGGATGAGCAGTTCTTC.

This clonotype was seen many times. The CDR3 spells CASNRDRGRNEQYV. The CDR3 nucleotides read TGTGCCAGCAATAGGGACAGGGGGCGAAACGAGCAGTACGTC. The chain has TRBV7-9 and TRBJ2-7; TRBD1 matches 12 bases. CDR3 length equals 14 residues. Germline CDR1 reads SEHNR; CDR2 reads FQNEAQ (reference sequence). J lost 5 bases, V lost 7 bases, and 6 bases had no gene match.

This clonotype was recorded many times. The chain carries TRBV5-6 and TRBJ2-2; D possibly corresponds to TRBD2 (6 bases). The ends were cut back, 6 bases at V and 1 base at J, with 16 bases in the middle. Germline CDR1 SGHDT, CDR2 YYEEEE. There are 16 residues in the CDR3. CDR3 protein: CASINKDYLNTGELFF. CDR3 sequence (DNA): TGTGCCAGCATCAACAAGGACTACCTGAACACCGGGGAGCTGTTTTTT.

There are many counts of this clonotype. The chain links TRBV12-3 or TRBV12-4 to TRBJ2-1; D gene unclear. The CDR3 extends over 13 amino acids. Trimming cost V 2 bases and J 8 bases, with 10 bases left between them. CDR3 bases: TGTGCCAGCAGTTTATGGGCGGCTGATGAGCAGTTCTTC. Amino acid sequence: CASSLWAADEQFF.

The gene calls are TRBV5-1 and TRBJ2-3, with D possibly TRBD1 on 6 matching bases. There are 16 residues in the CDR3. The ends were cut back, 1 base at V and 3 bases at J, with 15 bases in the middle. Germline V gene sequence: CDR1 SGHRS, CDR2 YFSETQ. This chain's CDR3 is CASSLNGQPGTDTQYF. For the CDR3, the DNA is TGCGCCAGCAGCTTGAACGGACAGCCTGGGACAGATACGCAGTATTTT.